This TCR beta chain was obtained from a study of cytomegalovirus exposure and HLA in healthy donors. The PCR employed 60 Vbeta primers together with 13 Jbeta primers. Method: immunoSEQ multiplex PCR; TCRdb's copy keeps in-frame clones and lacks some. Counted here are around 140,000 clones, around 82% occurring once; the ten biggest clones make up about 3.2%. Trimming removed 2 bases at V and 7 bases at J, with 15 bases between. Germline CDR1 SEHNR, CDR2 FQNEAQ (reference sequence). The CDR3 is 14 amino acids. The chain recombines TRBV7-9 with TRBJ2-7; the D gene is possibly TRBD2 (5 bases). This sequence was found in a man aged 18 to 30 in good health and CMV-seropositive. Sequencing was performed on PBMCs. The CDR3 protein is CASSLRGAPREQYF. In DNA, the CDR3 is TGTGCCAGCAGCTTACGGGGTGCCCCTAGGGAGCAGTACTTC.